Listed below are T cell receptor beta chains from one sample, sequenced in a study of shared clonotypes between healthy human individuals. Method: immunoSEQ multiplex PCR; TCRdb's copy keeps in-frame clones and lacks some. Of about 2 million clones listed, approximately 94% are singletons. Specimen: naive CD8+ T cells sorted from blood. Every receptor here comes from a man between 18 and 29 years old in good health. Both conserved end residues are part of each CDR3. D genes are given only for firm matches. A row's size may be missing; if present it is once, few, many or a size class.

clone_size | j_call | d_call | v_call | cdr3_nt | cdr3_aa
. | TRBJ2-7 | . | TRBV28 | TGTGCCAGCAGTTTGAGGCAGGGGTGGGGAAGCGGGTACGAGCAGTACTTC | CASSLRQGWGSGYEQYF
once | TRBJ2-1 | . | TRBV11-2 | TGTGCCAGCAGCTTAGAAGTCCCAGCGGAGGCCTACAATGAGCAGTTCTTC | CASSLEVPAEAYNEQFF
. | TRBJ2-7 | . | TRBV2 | TGTGCCAGCAGTGGCAGGATCCTTTCCTACGAGCAGTACTTC | CASSGRILSYEQYF
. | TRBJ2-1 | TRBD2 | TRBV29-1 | TGCAGCGTTGAAGGGACTAGCGGGGGGGGATACACCTACAATGAGCAGTTCTTC | CSVEGTSGGGYTYNEQFF
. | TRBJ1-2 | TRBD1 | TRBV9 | TGTGCCAGCAGCGTGGGGCAGGGGGCCAATGTAAATGGCTACACCTTC | CASSVGQGANVNGYTF
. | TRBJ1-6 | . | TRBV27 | TGTGCCAGCAGTCCGGCATTAGGGAGTTCACCCCTCCACTTT | CASSPALGSSPLHF
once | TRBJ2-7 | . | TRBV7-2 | TGTGCCAGCAGCTTAGGGGTGGCCGGGGGCCACTACGAGCAGTACTTC | CASSLGVAGGHYEQYF
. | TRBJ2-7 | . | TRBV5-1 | TGCGCCAGCAGCTTGGAAAGCTACGAGCAGTACTTC | CASSLESYEQYF
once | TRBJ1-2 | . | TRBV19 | TGTGCCAGTAGAGTACAGGGAGACTATGGCTACACCTTC | CASRVQGDYGYTF
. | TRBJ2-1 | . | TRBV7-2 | TGTGCCAGCAGCCCTTGGGACCAGTACAATGAGCAGTTCTTC | CASSPWDQYNEQFF
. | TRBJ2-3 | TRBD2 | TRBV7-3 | TGTGCCAGCAGCTCCGTGGCGGGGGGACGCACAGATACGCAGTATTTT | CASSSVAGGRTDTQYF
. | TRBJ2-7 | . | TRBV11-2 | TGTGCCAGCAGCAATACCTTACTACCCGAGCAGTACTTC | CASSNTLLPEQYF
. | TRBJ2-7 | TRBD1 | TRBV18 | TGTGCCAGCTCACCACCGGACAGGGTCAGAGACGAGCAGTACTTC | CASSPPDRVRDEQYF
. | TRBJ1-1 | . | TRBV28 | TGTGCCAGCAGTTTTCCGGCCAGGGAAGCTTTCTTT | CASSFPAREAFF
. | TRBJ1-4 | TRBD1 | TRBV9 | TGTGCCAGCAGCGTAGGGTCAGGGGGCGCGTTTAATGAAAAACTGTTTTTT | CASSVGSGGAFNEKLFF
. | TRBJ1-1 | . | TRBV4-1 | TGCGCCAGCAGCCAATACCCGGGGGGGGGTGAAGCTTTCTTT | CASSQYPGGGEAFF
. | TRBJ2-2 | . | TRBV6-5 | TGTGCCAGCAGTTACATACAGGGTGGAACCGGGGAGCTGTTTTTT | CASSYIQGGTGELFF
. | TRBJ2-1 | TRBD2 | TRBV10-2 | TGCGCCAGCAGTGGGACTAGTCCCGGAGAGCAGTTCTTC | CASSGTSPGEQFF
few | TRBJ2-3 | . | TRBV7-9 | TGTGCCAGCAGCTTAGGGCCAGATACGCAGTATTTT | CASSLGPDTQYF
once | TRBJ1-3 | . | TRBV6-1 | TGTGCCAGCAGTGAAGAGGGAGGGGCCCCCTCTGGAAACACCATATATTTT | CASSEEGGAPSGNTIYF
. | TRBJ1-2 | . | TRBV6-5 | TGTGCCACTTTTATGAGGGGGGGGAAAAACTATGGCTACACCTTC | CATFMRGGKNYGYTF
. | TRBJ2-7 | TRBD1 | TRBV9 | TGTGCCAGCAGCGTCTCACAGGGGTACGAGCAGTACTTC | CASSVSQGYEQYF
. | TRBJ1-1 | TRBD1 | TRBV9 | TGTGCCAGCAGCCCCTATACCGGGACAGTGAACACTGAAGCTTTCTTT | CASSPYTGTVNTEAFF
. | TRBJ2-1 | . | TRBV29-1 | TGCAGCGTGGGGGCCACCTACAATGAGCAGTTCTTC | CSVGATYNEQFF
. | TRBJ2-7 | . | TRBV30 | TGTGCCTGGAGTTTGCAGGATTCCTACGAGCAGTACTTC | CAWSLQDSYEQYF
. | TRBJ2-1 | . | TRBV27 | TGTGCCAGCAGTTTCCTGGGCGTGTACAATGAGCAGTTCTTC | CASSFLGVYNEQFF
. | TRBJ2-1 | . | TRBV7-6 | TGTGCCAGCAGCCTATCCTACAATGAGCAGTTCTTC | CASSLSYNEQFF
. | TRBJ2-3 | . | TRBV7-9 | TGTGCCAGCAGCTTAGTTCTGGCAGGGCGCACAGATACGCAGTATTTT | CASSLVLAGRTDTQYF
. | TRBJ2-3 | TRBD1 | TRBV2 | TGTGCCAGTCGGCCTACAGGGGTAGATACGCAGTATTTT | CASRPTGVDTQYF
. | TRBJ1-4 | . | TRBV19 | TGTGCCAGTAGTACCTCAGACAGGTCTAATGAAAAACTGTTTTTT | CASSTSDRSNEKLFF
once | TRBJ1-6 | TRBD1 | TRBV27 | TGTGCCAGCAGTCCAGGGACAGGGGGCTTTTATTCACCCCTCCACTTT | CASSPGTGGFYSPLHF
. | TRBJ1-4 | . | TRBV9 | TGTGCCAGCAGCGCGGACGGGGGTGAAGCAACTAATGAAAAACTGTTTTTT | CASSADGGEATNEKLFF
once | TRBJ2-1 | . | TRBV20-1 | TGCAGTGCTGGGTGGGGTGAGCAGTTCTTC | CSAGWGEQFF
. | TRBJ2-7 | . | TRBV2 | TGTGCCAGCAGTCCGGACGTCGAGCAGTACTTC | CASSPDVEQYF
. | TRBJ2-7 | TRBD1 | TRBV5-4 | TGTGCCAGCAGCTTGATAGGACAGGACTCCTACGAGCAGTACTTC | CASSLIGQDSYEQYF
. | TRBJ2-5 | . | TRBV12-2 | TGTGCAAGTCGCCCCTCAATCGGGGACACAAATGGATTGGAGACCCAGTACTTC | CASRPSIGDTNGLETQYF
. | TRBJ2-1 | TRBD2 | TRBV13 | TGTGCCAGCAGCTTACGCGGGACTAGCGGCAATGAGCAGTTCTTC | CASSLRGTSGNEQFF
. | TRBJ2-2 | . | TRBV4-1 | TGCGCCAGCAGCCAATACGGGGAGCTGTTTTTT | CASSQYGELFF
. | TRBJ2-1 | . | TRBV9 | TGTGCCAGCAGCGTAGAGACCTCGAGGGGCGATGAGCAGTTCTTC | CASSVETSRGDEQFF
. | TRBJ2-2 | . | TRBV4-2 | TGTGCCAGCAGCCAATGGACCGGCACCGGGGAGCTGTTTTTT | CASSQWTGTGELFF
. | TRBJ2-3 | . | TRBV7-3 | TGTGCCAGCAGCTTAACGGGGTTTGCGGGAGATACGCAGTATTTT | CASSLTGFAGDTQYF
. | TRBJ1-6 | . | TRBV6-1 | TGTGCCAGCAGTGCGATGAATTCCTATAATTCACCCCTCCACTTT | CASSAMNSYNSPLHF
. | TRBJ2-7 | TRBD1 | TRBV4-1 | TGCGCCAGCAGCCAGAGGCCAGGGGGTCCTAACGAGCAGTACTTC | CASSQRPGGPNEQYF
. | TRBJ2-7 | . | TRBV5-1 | TGCGCCAGCAGCTTGGACACTACCTACGAGCAGTACTTC | CASSLDTTYEQYF
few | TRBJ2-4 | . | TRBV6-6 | TGTGCCAGCACTCCAGGTGAATGGATAAACATTCAGTACTTC | CASTPGEWINIQYF
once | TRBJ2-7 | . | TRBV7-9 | TGTGCCAGCAGCGTTTCCGACAGGGAGCAGTACTTC | CASSVSDREQYF
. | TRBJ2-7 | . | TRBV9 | TGTGCCAGCAGCGTAGGGGGCGACTCCTACGAGCAGTACTTC | CASSVGGDSYEQYF
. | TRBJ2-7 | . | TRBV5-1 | TGCGCCAGCAGCCAGGGAAGCTCCTACGAGCAGTACTTC | CASSQGSSYEQYF
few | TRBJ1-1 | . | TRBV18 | TGTGCCAGCTCACCACCAGAGAACACTGAAGCTTTCTTT | CASSPPENTEAFF